This record covers a single TCR beta chain. These data originate in a study of neoadjuvant anti-PD-1 for oral cavity cancer. The germline V gene encodes CDR1 SNHLY and CDR2 FYNNEI. This CDR3 comprises 15 residues. V trimming: 7 bases; J trimming: 7 bases; junction bases outside the gene matches: 9. Profiling relied on immunoSEQ multiplex PCR, and the TCRdb table lists in-frame clones only, not all of them. The repertoire holds around 60,000 clones, with 65% to 80% as singletons. The patients had HPV-negative, locally advanced oral cavity squamous cell carcinoma. The chain links TRBV2 to TRBJ1-6, with TRBD1 matching over 8 bases. This sequence was found in a person between 35 and 79 years old with oral cavity squamous cell carcinoma. The specimen was PBMCs, collected before nivolumab (anti-PD-1) treatment. The CDR3 protein is CASTKVTGGNSPLHF. The CDR3 coding sequence is TGTGCCAGCACCAAGGTCACAGGGGGGAATTCACCCCTCCACTTT. Full variable domain (missing parts from reference TRBV2 and TRBJ1-6): EPEVTQTPSHQVTQMGQEVILRCVPISNHLYFYWYRQILGQKVEFLVSFYNNEISEKSEIFDDQFSVERPDGSNFTLKIRSTKLEDSAMYFCASTKVTGGNSPLHFGNGTRLTVT.